These 9 T cell receptor beta chains originate from one sample sequenced in a study of T cell responses to AZD1222 COVID-19 vaccine. Measured with immunoSEQ multiplex PCR; TCRdb has only the in-frame clones, and not every one. The sample shows 75,000 or so clones, under 95% of them seen only once. Sequencing used peripheral blood, obtained 28 days after the second AZD1222 dose. The receptors originated from an adult who received the AZD1222 COVID-19 vaccine.

The chain has TRBV5-1 and TRBJ1-3, with D possibly being TRBD1 (5 bases). Germline CDR1 SGHRS, CDR2 YFSETQ. This CDR3 spans 16 amino acids. The ends were cut back, 3 bases at V and 4 bases at J, with 17 bases in the middle. The CDR3 region is CASSSTGTRSGNTIYF. CDR3 DNA: TGCGCCAGCAGCTCGACGGGGACTCGCTCCGGAAACACCATATATTTT.

The CDR3 reads CASSEGGHLGADTQYF. The CDR3, as DNA: TGTGCCAGCAGTGAAGGAGGACACCTTGGGGCAGATACGCAGTATTTT. J is TRBJ2-3 and V is TRBV6-1, with a tentative D call TRBD1 (5 bases). CDR1 is MNHNS and CDR2 is SASEGT in the germline V gene. CDR3 length: 16 amino acids. The V gene lost 1 base and the J gene lost 4 bases, with 15 bases spanning the gap.

The V gene is TRBV5-1, the J gene TRBJ2-7; perhaps TRBD2 as D (6 bases). The germline V and J ends were trimmed by 3 bases and 5 bases, with 18 bases remaining between them. The CDR3 extends over 15 amino acids. Germline CDR1 reads SGHRS; CDR2 reads YFSETQ. The CDR3 loop is CASSSTGVGVNEQYF. CDR3 coding DNA: TGCGCCAGCAGCTCCACGGGAGTTGGGGTGAACGAGCAGTACTTC.

V is TRBV24-1 and J is TRBJ2-6; 9 nucleotides align to TRBD1. The CDR3 has 19 residues. Trimming cost V 3 bases and J 0 bases; bases outside gene matches: 8. The germline gives CDR1 KGHDR, CDR2 SFDVKD. CDR3 protein: CATSDPDRGPSSGANVLTF. The CDR3 region has the DNA TGTGCCACCAGTGATCCGGACAGGGGCCCTAGCTCTGGGGCCAACGTCCTGACTTTC.

The CDR3, as DNA: TGTGCCAGCAGTGTAGGAGCGAGGGGAAACACCATATATTTT. Protein sequence: CASSVGARGNTIYF. V is TRBV2 and J is TRBJ1-3; D gene uncertain. The CDR3 contains 14 residues. In germline, CDR1 is SNHLY, CDR2 FYNNEI. Trimming removed 4 bases at V and 4 bases at J, with 11 bases between.

The CDR3 nucleotides read TGTGCCAGCAGCTTGTCACAGGGCGGTCCTAAAGCTTTCTTT. It encodes CASSLSQGGPKAFF. This sequence joins TRBV7-2 and TRBJ1-1, with D possibly being TRBD1 (6 bases). This CDR3 is built from 14 residues. V lost 3 bases, J lost 9 bases, and 17 bases lay in between. In germline, CDR1 is SGHTA, CDR2 FQGNSA. Supplemented by reference TRBV7-2 and TRBJ1-1, the full variable domain reads GAGVSQSPSNKVTEKGKDVELRCDPISGHTALYWYRQSLGQGLEFLIYFQGNSAPDKSGLPSDRFSAERTGGSVSTLTIQRTQQEDSAVYLCASSLSQGGPKAFFGQGTRLTVV.

CDR3 DNA sequence: TGTGCCAGCACCTTACAGGGGGCGCGGGAGACCCAGTACTTC. Encoded protein: CASTLQGARETQYF. V usage is TRBV2 and J usage is TRBJ2-5; 9 nucleotides match TRBD1. The CDR3 is 14 amino acids. The V and J ends lost 7 bases and 5 bases, in that order; junction bases with no gene match: 8. CDR1 and CDR2 from the germline V gene are SNHLY and FYNNEI.

This chain joins TRBV5-6 and TRBJ2-5; 9 positions agree with TRBD2. CDR1 and CDR2 from the germline V gene are SGHDT and YYEEEE. Trimming at V came to 1 base and at J to 1 base, leaving 5 bases not matched to a gene. This CDR3 is built from 16 residues. In DNA, the CDR3 is TGTGCCAGCAGCTTGACGACTAGCGGCGTCCAAGAGACCCAGTACTTC. This gives the protein CASSLTTSGVQETQYF.

This chain links TRBV28 with TRBJ1-2; tentative D call: TRBD1 (5 bases). V dropped 4 bases and J dropped 0 bases, with 12 bases sitting between them. The length of the CDR3 is 15 residues. Germline V gene lookup returns CDR1 MDHEN and CDR2 SYDVKM. The CDR3 here is CASSSGHTANYGYTF. The DNA of the CDR3 is TGTGCCAGCAGTTCAGGACACACAGCTAACTATGGCTACACCTTC.